The 21 T cell receptor beta chains below come from one sample, sequenced in a study of shared clonotypes between healthy human individuals (dated by TCRdb to 2018 to 2020). The protocol used for the library was the immunoSEQ multiplex PCR assay. In its TCRdb copy, this immuneACCESS table keeps in-frame sequences only and misses some clones. Where compared with another copy, unresolved V genes explain less than half of these, and the others have no known cause. The sample table holds more than 500,000 clones, of which 85% to 95% were seen once. The ten biggest clones cover about 0.11% of the sample. CD8 naive samples consisted of CD45RO-negative cells that were positively selected for CCR7, yielding a CD45RA+CCR7+ population without TemRA cells. What was sequenced was naive CD8+ T cells sorted from blood. The cell subset or site label on this specimen signifies: CD45RA+CCR7+. The receptors come from a woman in her 30s in good health.

V gene TRBV19 combines with J gene TRBJ2-7, with 9 bases identical to TRBD1. The germline CDR1 and CDR2 sequences are LNHDA and SQIVND (reference sequence). This CDR3 has 13 residues. J lost 4 bases, V lost 9 bases, and 7 bases had no gene match. The CDR3 reads CASRRTGAYEQYF. The CDR3 DNA is TGTGCCAGCCGTCGGACAGGGGCTTACGAGCAGTACTTC.

The V call is TRBV6-6, the J call TRBJ1-4, with a possible D match to TRBD1 (6 bases). V dropped 6 bases and J dropped 6 bases, with 14 bases sitting between them. Germline V gene data show CDR1 as MNHNY and CDR2 as SVGAGI (reference sequence). CDR3 length: 14 residues. The CDR3 coding sequence is TGTGCCAGCAGGGCCACAGGGAATGATGAAAAACTGTTTTTT. Translation gives CASRATGNDEKLFF.

This clone was detected only once. This sequence joins TRBV5-5 and TRBJ1-1; D gene unclear. The CDR3 contains 15 residues. Germline-derived CDR1 and CDR2 are SGHKS and YYEKEE (reference sequence). Trimming left V 3 bases short and J 3 bases short, with 15 bases between. The CDR3 is CASSYRRVVDTEAFF. The CDR3 DNA follows: TGTGCCAGCAGCTACCGAAGAGTGGTGGACACTGAAGCTTTCTTT.

This clone occurred once. The chain uses TRBV5-1 and TRBJ2-1, with D unclear. The CDR3 contains 12 residues. The V end was cut by 6 bases, the J end by 9 bases, with 13 bases between. Germline-derived CDR1 and CDR2 are SGHRS and YFSETQ. This CDR3 is CASISVMGEQFF. The CDR3 region has the DNA TGCGCCAGCATATCGGTCATGGGTGAGCAGTTCTTC. The complete variable domain, with remaining parts taken from reference TRBV5-1 and TRBJ2-1, reads KAGVTQTPRYLIKTRGQQVTLSCSPISGHRSVSWYQQTPGQGLQFLFEYFSETQRNKGNFPGRFSGRQFSNSRSEMNVSTLELGDSALYLCASISVMGEQFFGPGTRLTVL.

This sequence joins TRBV19 and TRBJ2-2; no reliable D call. Germline V CDR1 and CDR2: LNHDA, SQIVND (reference sequence). With 4 bases removed from V and 6 bases from J, the gap between germline ends came to 15 bases. This CDR3 is 15 amino acids long. As DNA, the CDR3 is TGTGCCAGTAGTAAGGCGGACCCCCGACCCGGGGAGCTGTTTTTT. Its protein product is CASSKADPRPGELFF. The entire variable domain, with the rest obtained from reference TRBV19 and TRBJ2-2, is as follows: DGGITQSPKYLFRKEGQNVTLSCEQNLNHDAMYWYRQDPGQGLRLIYYSQIVNDFQKGDIAEGYSVSREKKESFPLTVTSAQKNPTAFYLCASSKADPRPGELFFGEGSRLTVL.

The chain uses TRBV11-3 and TRBJ2-7, with unresolved D. V lost 1 base to trimming and J lost 5 bases, with 15 bases between them. Germline loops: CDR1 SGHNT, CDR2 YENEEA. There are 15 residues in the CDR3. The CDR3 protein is CASSLGSDGPHEQYF. CDR3 sequence (DNA): TGTGCCAGCAGCTTAGGAAGCGACGGGCCCCACGAGCAGTACTTC.

This clone was seen only once. The chain couples TRBV11-2 to TRBJ1-1, with D unclear. This CDR3 comprises 15 residues. Trimming pared 1 base from V and 1 base from J, leaving 10 bases between. CDR1 is SGHAT, CDR2 FQNNGV, per germline. The CDR3 sequence: CASSLGRTGNTEAFF. The CDR3 region has the DNA TGTGCCAGCAGCTTAGGACGGACGGGGAACACTGAAGCTTTCTTT.

The chain links TRBV2 to TRBJ2-2, with TRBD2 matching 8 bases. This CDR3 has 17 residues. The V gene's germline CDR1 is SNHLY and CDR2 FYNNEI. V gave up 5 bases and J gave up 1 base; unmatched junction bases: 9. The CDR3 here is CASSRILAGRNTGELFF. In nucleotides, the CDR3 is TGTGCCAGCAGTAGAATCTTAGCGGGAAGGAACACCGGGGAGCTGTTTTTT.

This clone was observed once. V gene TRBV14 combines with J gene TRBJ2-7; 7 bases are shared with TRBD2. Germline V gene lookup returns CDR1 SGHDN and CDR2 FVKESK. V shed 3 bases, J shed 3 bases, and the junction held 11 bases outside the gene matches. The CDR3 runs 16 residues. CDR3 nucleotide sequence: TGTGCCAGCAGCCAGGACCTCGGGTCTAGCGGCTACGAGCAGTACTTC. It translates to CASSQDLGSSGYEQYF.

This chain connects TRBV19 to TRBJ2-3, with a tentative D call TRBD2 (6 bases). The germline V and J ends were trimmed by 5 bases and 6 bases, with 9 bases remaining between them. The germline gives CDR1 LNHDA, CDR2 SQIVND (reference sequence). CDR3 length: 12 residues. The CDR3 reads CASSYGGDTQYF. CDR3 DNA sequence: TGTGCCAGTAGTTACGGAGGGGATACGCAGTATTTT.

The chain joins TRBV6-1 to TRBJ2-7; TRBD2 matches 11 bases. After removal of 5 bases from V and 3 bases from J, the junction contained 3 bases not matched to a gene. The length of the CDR3 is 14 residues. Germline CDR1 is MNHNS and CDR2 is SASEGT. The CDR3 reads CASSLAGGGYEQYF. The CDR3 DNA follows: TGTGCCAGCAGTTTAGCGGGAGGGGGCTACGAGCAGTACTTC.

The rearrangement links TRBV5-1 to TRBJ2-3, with TRBD2 identical over 7 bases. The CDR3 is 15 amino acids. In germline, CDR1 is SGHRS, CDR2 YFSETQ. Trimming took 0 bases from V and 4 from J; bases not matched to a gene: 5. Here the CDR3 DNA reads TGCGCCAGCAGCTTGGTAGCGGCGGGGGCAGATACGCAGTATTTT. Amino acid sequence: CASSLVAAGADTQYF.

The genes are TRBV14 and TRBJ2-7; TRBD1 matches at 10 bases. CDR1 SGHDN and CDR2 FVKESK come from the germline V gene. The CDR3 spans 15 residues. Trimming cost V 3 bases and J 5 bases; bases outside gene matches: 7. The CDR3 protein is CASSHGDRGGHEQYF. DNA for the CDR3: TGTGCCAGCAGCCATGGGGACAGGGGAGGCCACGAGCAGTACTTC.

This clone was recorded once. This sequence joins TRBV6-5 and TRBJ1-1; D is uncertain. The CDR3 length is 14 residues. V lost 0 bases, J lost 1 base, and 6 bases lay in between. The V gene's germline CDR1 is MNHEY and CDR2 SVGAGI. The CDR3 sequence: CASSYSRRNTEAFF. CDR3 sequence (DNA): TGTGCCAGCAGTTACTCGAGAAGGAACACTGAAGCTTTCTTT.

A few counts support this clone. This chain links TRBV7-9 with TRBJ2-7; D unclear. Between the trimmed V and J ends, which lost 7 bases and 5 bases, there was a span of 9 bases. CDR3 length: 11 residues. Per germline, CDR1 SEHNR and CDR2 FQNEAQ (reference sequence). CDR3 DNA: TGTGCCAGCACCAACGTCCACGAGCAGTACTTC. It yields the protein CASTNVHEQYF. Combining the CDR3 with reference TRBV7-9 and TRBJ2-7 gives the whole variable domain DTGVSQNPRHKITKRGQNVTFRCDPISEHNRLYWYRQTLGQGPEFLTYFQNEAQLEKSRLLSDRFSAERPKGSFSTLEIQRTEQGDSAMYLCASTNVHEQYFGPGTRLTVT.

DNA for the CDR3: TGTGCCAGCAGCTTAGACGATGGACCCTCCTCCTACGAGCAGTACTTC. Translated, it gives CASSLDDGPSSYEQYF. The chain is built from TRBV7-9 and TRBJ2-7; D gene uncertain. V lost 1 base to trimming and J lost 0 bases, with 13 bases between them. Germline CDR1 and CDR2: SEHNR and FQNEAQ (reference sequence). This CDR3 spans 16 amino acids.

CDR3 DNA sequence: TGTGCCAGCAGTTTAAGGGCCCACGAGCAGTACTTC. It yields the protein CASSLRAHEQYF. The gene calls are TRBV28 and TRBJ2-5, with D unresolved. The better agreement between TRBJ2-7 and the DNA end casts doubt on the J call. The CDR3 consists of 12 residues. Germline-derived CDR1 and CDR2 are MDHEN and SYDVKM.

The V and J genes are TRBV5-1 and TRBJ2-7; weak D call: TRBD1 (5 bases). V lost 5 bases to trimming and J lost 7 bases, with 16 bases between them. Germline-derived CDR1 and CDR2 are SGHRS and YFSETQ. The CDR3 extends over 13 amino acids. The CDR3 region has the DNA TGCGCCAGCAGTGCACAGGCCCCTGGGGAGCAGTACTTC. This encodes CASSAQAPGEQYF.

CDR3 sequence (DNA): TGTGCCAGCAGCCAAATTGGACTCGGTCAATACTTC. Protein sequence: CASSQIGLGQYF. The chain recombines TRBV7-9 with TRBJ2-7, with a weak D call TRBD2 (5 bases). The germline gives CDR1 SEHNR, CDR2 FQNEAQ (reference sequence). Trimming left V 5 bases short and J 13 bases short, with 18 bases between. There are 12 residues in the CDR3.

CDR3 in DNA: TGTGCCAGCACGCCAGGGGATGATTACGAGCAGTACTTC. Protein: CASTPGDDYEQYF. V gene TRBV2 combines with J gene TRBJ2-7, with a possible D match to TRBD1 (6 bases). Germline-derived CDR1 and CDR2 are SNHLY and FYNNEI. V shed 7 bases and J shed 4 bases, with 14 bases lying between them. This CDR3 is built from 13 residues.

The rearrangement links TRBV7-3 to TRBJ2-5; 8 bases line up with TRBD1. The germline gives CDR1 SGHTA, CDR2 FQGTGA. Unmatched junction bases numbered 20, after V lost 7 bases and J lost 4 bases. This CDR3 spans 18 amino acids. CDR3 residues: CASKPRWQDRAKRETQYF. CDR3 nucleotides: TGTGCCAGCAAACCCCGGTGGCAGGACAGGGCGAAAAGAGAGACCCAGTACTTC.